The 19 T cell receptor beta chains reported below all come from one sample, sequenced in a study of T cell responses to AZD1222 COVID-19 vaccine. Generated by immunoSEQ multiplex PCR, the TCRdb table keeps only in-frame clones and is missing some. The table records 120,000 or so clones, 75% to 95% of them present only once. The sequencing used peripheral blood, collected on day 0 of AZD1222 vaccination. These TCRs come from an adult in good health.

V usage is TRBV7-2 and J usage is TRBJ1-3; tentatively, D is TRBD1 (5 bases). Trimming removed 5 bases at V and 3 bases at J, with 11 bases between. The germline V gene has CDR1 SGHTA and CDR2 FQGNSA. There are 14 residues in the CDR3. This CDR3 reads CASSHGTVGNTIYF. CDR3 coding DNA: TGTGCCAGCAGCCACGGGACGGTTGGAAACACCATATATTTT.

V is TRBV6-1 and J is TRBJ1-2; 10 bases map to TRBD1. J was trimmed by 8 bases and V by 2 bases; bases with no gene match: 11. The germline V gene has CDR1 MNHNS and CDR2 SASEGT. The CDR3 is made up of 16 amino acids. In DNA, the CDR3 is TGTGCCAGCAGTGAATTTCTCGGGACAGGGGTGGACGGCTACACCTTC. Translating it yields CASSEFLGTGVDGYTF.

The V call is TRBV28, the J call TRBJ1-6, with 8 bases that match TRBD1. The CDR3 is 14 residues long. The germline V gene encodes CDR1 MDHEN and CDR2 SYDVKM. With V trimmed by 6 bases and J by 8 bases, 6 bases remained unmatched. CDR3 coding DNA: TGTGCCAGCAGGGTAGACAGGGGAGATTCACCCCTCCACTTT. This codes for CASRVDRGDSPLHF.

This chain links TRBV5-1 with TRBJ2-5, with D perhaps given as TRBD1 or TRBD2 (5 bases each). CDR1 SGHRS and CDR2 YFSETQ come from the germline V gene. The CDR3 sequence is 14 residues long. V lost 0 bases and J 5 bases, leaving 11 bases between the germline ends. CDR3 nucleotides: TGCGCCAGCAGCTTGGAGGGGACCGGGGAGACCCAGTACTTC. Its translation: CASSLEGTGETQYF.

The chain links TRBV4-1 to TRBJ2-1, with TRBD2 matching 10 bases. The germline V gene encodes CDR1 MGHRA and CDR2 YSYEKL. There are 15 residues in the CDR3. Germline trimming cut 2 bases from V and 9 bases from J; bases unmatched to any gene: 7. The CDR3 DNA reads TGCGCCAGCAGCCAACTAGCGGGAGTTCGGGGTGAGCAGTTCTTC. Protein product: CASSQLAGVRGEQFF.

V and J are TRBV27 and TRBJ2-5; 8 nucleotides agree with TRBD2. J was trimmed by 5 bases and V by 5 bases; bases with no gene match: 16. The CDR3 sequence is 17 residues long. The germline CDR1 and CDR2 sequences are MNHEY and SMNVEV (reference sequence). For the CDR3, the DNA is TGTGCCAGCAGTCCCTCCCGCCAGGGACTAGGGGGGGAGACCCAGTACTTC. Its protein is CASSPSRQGLGGETQYF.

The chain couples TRBV20-1 to TRBJ2-2; D remains ambiguous. Germline CDR1 reads DFQATT; CDR2 reads SNEGSKA (reference sequence). The V gene lost 3 bases and the J gene lost 6 bases, with 11 bases spanning the gap. This CDR3 comprises 13 residues. The CDR3: CSASTARAGELFF. CDR3 DNA: TGCAGTGCTAGTACGGCCCGGGCCGGGGAGCTGTTTTTT.

The chain uses TRBV6-5 and TRBJ2-5; D is possibly TRBD1 or TRBD2 (5 bases each). The CDR3 covers 13 residues. V lost 8 bases and J lost 7, with 17 bases in between. CDR1 and CDR2 (germline): MNHEY, SVGAGI. The CDR3 nucleotides read TGTGCCAGCGGGGACGGGGTTAGATGGACCCAGTACTTC. Its translation is CASGDGVRWTQYF.

The chain couples TRBV7-9 to TRBJ1-4, with D possibly matching TRBD1 (5 bases). CDR1 and CDR2 (germline): SEHNR, FQNEAQ (reference sequence). The V and J ends lost 2 bases and 2 bases respectively, with 15 bases between them. The CDR3 totals 17 residues. The CDR3 region has the DNA TGTGCCAGCAGCTTAAGGTCCGGCGGGGGGACTAATGAAAAACTGTTTTTT. Translated, it gives CASSLRSGGGTNEKLFF. Together with reference TRBV7-9 and TRBJ1-4, the CDR3 gives the full variable domain: DTGVSQNPRHKITKRGQNVTFRCDPISEHNRLYWYRQTLGQGPEFLTYFQNEAQLEKSRLLSDRFSAERPKGSFSTLEIQRTEQGDSAMYLCASSLRSGGGTNEKLFFGSGTQLSVL.

The V gene is TRBV11-2, the J gene TRBJ2-5; TRBD2 agrees at 7 bases. Germline CDR1 and CDR2: SGHAT and FQNNGV. The CDR3 has 13 residues. The V and J ends lost 3 bases and 5 bases, in that order; junction bases with no gene match: 3. This chain's CDR3 is CASSFAGVETQYF. DNA of the CDR3: TGTGCCAGCAGCTTCGCGGGAGTGGAGACCCAGTACTTC. The full variable domain, in which reference TRBV11-2 and TRBJ2-5 provide the parts outside the CDR3, is EAGVAQSPRYKIIEKRQSVAFWCNPISGHATLYWYQQILGQGPKLLIQFQNNGVVDDSQLPKDRFSAERLKGVDSTLKIQPAKLEDSAVYLCASSFAGVETQYFGPGTRLLVL.

The chain uses TRBV19 and TRBJ1-6, with a possible D match to TRBD1 (5 bases). The ends were cut back, 3 bases at V and 0 bases at J, with 12 bases in the middle. Germline CDR1 LNHDA, CDR2 SQIVND (reference sequence). The CDR3 runs to 17 residues. This chain's CDR3 is CASSMGRRGSYNSPLHF. As DNA, the CDR3 is TGTGCCAGTAGTATGGGGCGACGAGGCTCCTATAATTCACCCCTCCACTTT.

This chain joins TRBV28 and TRBJ2-2, with 9 bases matching TRBD1. CDR3 size: 14 residues. The junction had 7 bases not matched to a gene; V was cut back by 8 bases and J by 6 bases. Germline assignment: CDR1 MDHEN and CDR2 SYDVKM. The CDR3 DNA sequence: TGTGCCAGCGGCCGGGACAGGGTGCCCGGGGAGCTGTTTTTT. This sequence encodes CASGRDRVPGELFF.

The V call is TRBV2, the J call TRBJ1-1; 12 nucleotides agree with TRBD1. Germline assignment: CDR1 SNHLY and CDR2 FYNNEI. This CDR3 contains 17 residues. The V segment lost 6 bases and the J segment 5 bases; nucleotides outside the gene matches: 13. Written as DNA, the CDR3 is TGTGCCAGCAGGTACATCGGGACAGGGGGCTCACGGACTGAAGCTTTCTTT. It is translated as CASRYIGTGGSRTEAFF.

The chain couples TRBV28 to TRBJ2-7; 9 bases match TRBD1. CDR3 length: 15 residues. Trimming took 3 bases from V and 2 from J; bases not matched to a gene: 5. The V gene's germline CDR1 is MDHEN and CDR2 SYDVKM. The CDR3 DNA is TGTGCCAGCAGTTTGCCTGGGACAGGGCCCTACGAGCAGTACTTC. Its translation is CASSLPGTGPYEQYF.

The rearrangement links TRBV9 to TRBJ1-5, with TRBD1 as a possible D gene (5 bases). Between the trimmed V and J ends, which lost 5 bases and 3 bases, there was a span of 12 bases. The CDR3 sequence is 14 residues long. Germline V CDR1 and CDR2: SGDLS, YYNGEE. For the CDR3, the DNA is TGTGCCAGCAGTTACAGGACACACAATCAGCCCCAGCATTTT. Amino acids: CASSYRTHNQPQHF.

This chain uses TRBV10-3 with TRBJ2-3; possible D gene TRBD1, 6 bases. V was shortened by 4 bases and J by 5 bases, with 16 bases between the two germline ends. The CDR3 runs to 15 residues. Germline assignment: CDR1 ENHRY and CDR2 SYGVKD. The CDR3 protein is CAISASTGPLDTQYF. CDR3 sequence (DNA): TGTGCCATCAGTGCTTCGACAGGTCCTTTAGATACGCAGTATTTT.

CDR3 amino acids: CASSLRPSGTTNTGELFF. CDR3 nucleotide sequence: TGTGCCAGCAGTTTGAGGCCTAGCGGTACCACGAACACCGGGGAGCTGTTTTTT. The chain employs TRBV27 and TRBJ2-2, with 7 bases lining up with TRBD2. Germline trimming cut 3 bases from V and 0 bases from J; bases unmatched to any gene: 10. Germline CDR1 MNHEY, CDR2 SMNVEV (reference sequence). The CDR3 is 18 amino acids.

J is TRBJ2-2 and V is TRBV10-2; tentatively, D is TRBD1 or TRBD2 (5 bases each). CDR3 length: 15 residues. Germline V gene sequence: CDR1 WSHSY, CDR2 SAAADI. Between the trimmed V and J ends, which lost 5 bases and 0 bases, there was a span of 10 bases. The CDR3 coding sequence is TGCGCCAGCAGTCCGGGACCCCCGAACACCGGGGAGCTGTTTTTT. Translation gives CASSPGPPNTGELFF.

This clone was recorded once. This chain links TRBV7-9 with TRBJ2-7; no clear D gene. This CDR3 region has 12 residues. Germline V gene lookup returns CDR1 SEHNR and CDR2 FQNEAQ (reference sequence). The germline V and J ends were trimmed by 4 bases and 4 bases, with 8 bases remaining between them. The CDR3 bases are TGTGCCAGCAGCTCCCTTCCGTACGAGCAGTACTTC. Translating it yields CASSSLPYEQYF.